This TCR beta chain comes out of a study of Ad26.COV2.S vaccination and SARS-CoV-2 variants. Study background: The trial was COV1001 and the donor's arm was Ad26.COV2.S. Intramuscularly, Ad26.COV2.S was given either once or twice, 56 days apart.

Sequenced by immunoSEQ multiplex PCR; TCRdb stores in-frame clones only, minus some. This sample has some 520,000 clones, with roughly 85% found just once. The CDR3 length is 12 residues. Trimming removed 5 bases from V and 12 bases from J, with 17 bases in between. Germline V CDR1 and CDR2: MDHEN, SYDVKM. General study findings and limits: Placebo and vaccine recipients had non-spike TCR breadth that was similar. It was reported that spike-specific CD8+ and CD4+ T cell responses were substantially broad after vaccination.

On this clone itself: The antigen remains unidentified.

Described treatment: roughly 18 received Ad26.COV2.S at low or high dose, single or two shots; 5 received placebo; per-sample allocation not given. Samples were taken on day 63 after the first vaccine or placebo injection. Sequences were derived from peripheral blood, sampled in a trial of Ad26.COV2.S vaccine versus placebo. The rearrangement joins TRBV28 to TRBJ2-7; D might be TRBD1 (6 bases). The TCR comes from a person aged 18-60 years who received the Ad26.COV2.S COVID-19 vaccine or a placebo. Here the CDR3 reads CASSPLGGSLYF. CDR3 nucleotide sequence: TGTGCCAGCAGTCCTTTAGGGGGTAGTCTGTACTTC.